This T cell receptor beta chain was sequenced for a study of cytomegalovirus exposure and HLA in healthy donors. Study-level results: The authors considered a cluster of highly shared sequence variants likely to be a sequencing artifact. 164 TCR beta chains were listed as cytomegalovirus-associated. In a later analysis, HLA-associated beta chains showed higher expansion and lower generation probabilities than comparable chains.

Trimming left V 4 bases short and J 3 bases short, with 4 bases between. CDR1 and CDR2 (germline): MNHEY, SMNVEV (reference sequence). The length of the CDR3 is 12 residues. On this clone itself: Its target is not known.

PCR used 60 Vbeta primers and 13 Jbeta primers. The assay was immunoSEQ multiplex PCR, and TCRdb's table has in-frame clones only and misses some. The table has a few hundred thousand clones, over 90% seen once. This sequence was found in a girl aged 2-9 years in good health and CMV-seronegative. The rearrangement joins TRBV27 to TRBJ1-5; unclear D gene. The sequenced sample consisted of PBMCs. The CDR3 reads CASSSFNQPQHF. The CDR3 DNA sequence: TGTGCCAGCAGTTCCTTCAATCAGCCCCAGCATTTT.